This TCR beta chain was obtained from a study of blood T cells in healthy people across ages. A second roughly 6 to 12 cycle PCR used barcoded and J-beta primers. Via MiXCR, TCRdb re-called the 5' RACE reads, giving one row per CDR3 protein. The repertoire includes under 2,000,000 distinct CDR3 sequences, roughly 50% of them detected once, and over 2% sits in the top ten. Sequences were obtained from blood. The source of this sequence is a woman between 35 and 50 years old in good health.

CDR3: CASSQDGLATDTQYF. Written as DNA, the CDR3 is TGTGCCAGCAGCCAAGATGGCCTAGCCACAGATACGCAGTATTTT. This chain uses TRBV3-1 with TRBJ2-3; TRBD2 might be the D (5 bases). The CDR3 is 15 amino acids. The V gene's germline CDR1 is LGHDT and CDR2 YNNKEL (reference sequence). Trimming left V 0 bases short and J 2 bases short, with 9 bases between.